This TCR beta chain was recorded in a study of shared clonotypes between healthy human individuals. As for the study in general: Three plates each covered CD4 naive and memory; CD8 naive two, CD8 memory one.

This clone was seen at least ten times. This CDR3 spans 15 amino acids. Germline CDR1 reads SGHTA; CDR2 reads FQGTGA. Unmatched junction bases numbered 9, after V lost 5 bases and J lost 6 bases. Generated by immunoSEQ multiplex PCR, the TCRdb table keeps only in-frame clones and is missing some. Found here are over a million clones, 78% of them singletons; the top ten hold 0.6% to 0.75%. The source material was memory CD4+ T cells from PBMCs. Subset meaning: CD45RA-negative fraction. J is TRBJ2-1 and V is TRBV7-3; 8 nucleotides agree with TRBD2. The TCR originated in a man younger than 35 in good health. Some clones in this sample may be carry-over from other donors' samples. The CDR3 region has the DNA TGTGCCAGCAGCCCCCCCGGGACTAGGGCCAATGAGCAGTTCTTC. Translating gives CASSPPGTRANEQFF.